The 6 T cell receptor beta chains given below trace back to one sample, sequenced in a study of monozygotic twins with inflammatory bowel disease. TCRdb reprocessed the 5' RACE reads and keeps a single row for each CDR3 protein, giving no DNA. The repertoire table contains around 210,000 distinct CDR3 sequences. Sequencing was performed on blood. These receptors were obtained from a human donor with ulcerative colitis or Crohn's disease, or a healthy co-twin of an affected twin (not recorded which).

This chain connects TRBV20-1 to TRBJ1-6. Looked up from germline, CDR1 is DFQATT and CDR2 is SNEGSKA (reference sequence). This CDR3 region has 15 residues. CDR3 loop: CSAGTGGSYNSPLHF.

This rearrangement joins TRBV3-1 to TRBJ2-2. This CDR3 has 14 amino acids. Germline V gene sequence: CDR1 LGHDT, CDR2 YNNKEL (reference sequence). CDR3 protein: CASSQGHNTGELFF. Combining the CDR3 with reference TRBV3-1 and TRBJ2-2 gives the whole variable domain DTAVSQTPKYLVTQMGNDKSIKCEQNLGHDTMYWYKQDSKKFLKIMFSYNNKELIINETVPNRFSPKSPDKAHLNLHINSLELGDSAVYFCASSQGHNTGELFFGEGSRLTVL.

The CDR3 here is CASSLPGQSYEQYF. The chain combines TRBV7-2 with TRBJ2-7; TCRdb's assignment of TRBD1 cannot be checked, as there is no DNA. CDR3 size: 14 residues. Germline V gene lookup returns CDR1 SGHTA and CDR2 FQGNSA.

The V gene is TRBV7-9, the J gene TRBJ1-1; the D call of TRBD1 rests on TCRdb alone, since no DNA is present to check it. The CDR3 runs 15 residues. CDR1 and CDR2 from the germline V gene are SEHNR and FQNEAQ (reference sequence). CDR3 region: CASNRQGSSNTEAFF.

The chain carries TRBV7-9 and TRBJ1-3; TCRdb returns TRBD1, unconfirmable since there is no DNA. The CDR3 covers 15 residues. Per germline, CDR1 SEHNR and CDR2 FQNEAQ (reference sequence). The chain's CDR3 is CASSPLDTSGNTIYF.

The chain recombines TRBV15 with TRBJ2-1; the D call from TCRdb, TRBD2, cannot be confirmed without DNA. From germline, CDR1 is LNHNV and CDR2 YYDKDF (reference sequence). This CDR3 comprises 17 residues. CDR3 amino acids: CATSRVLGLAGGDEQFF.